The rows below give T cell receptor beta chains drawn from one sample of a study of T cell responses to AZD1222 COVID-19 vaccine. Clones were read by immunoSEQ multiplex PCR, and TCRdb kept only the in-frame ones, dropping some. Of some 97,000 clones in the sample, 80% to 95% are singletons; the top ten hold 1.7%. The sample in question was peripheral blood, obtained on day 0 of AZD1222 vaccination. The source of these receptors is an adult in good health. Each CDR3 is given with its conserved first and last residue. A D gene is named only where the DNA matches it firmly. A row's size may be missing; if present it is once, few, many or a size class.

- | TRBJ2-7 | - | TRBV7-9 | TGTGCCAGCAGCTCCCGCAAGGGGGAGCAGTACTTC | CASSSRKGEQYF
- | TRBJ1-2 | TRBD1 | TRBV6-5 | TGTGCCAGCAGGGGACAGGAGGGTTCTTTCAATGGCTACACCTTC | CASRGQEGSFNGYTF
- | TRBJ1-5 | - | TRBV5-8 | TGTGCCAGCAGCTTGGAAGGGGTGAGAGGGGGTCAGCCCCAGCATTTT | CASSLEGVRGGQPQHF
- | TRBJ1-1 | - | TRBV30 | TGTGCCTGGAGTGTGTTCCGGGACTTCGGCACTGAAGCTTTCTTT | CAWSVFRDFGTEAFF
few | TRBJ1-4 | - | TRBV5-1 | TGCGCCAGCAGCCCAAGACAGCAAGAAAAACTGTTTTTT | CASSPRQQEKLFF
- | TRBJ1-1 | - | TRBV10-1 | TGCGCCAGCAGCCAAGCGGGGGACGGTATACTGAACACTGAAGCTTTCTTT | CASSQAGDGILNTEAFF
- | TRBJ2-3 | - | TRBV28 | TGTGCCAGCAGTTTGCAAGGCCCAGATACGCAGTATTTT | CASSLQGPDTQYF
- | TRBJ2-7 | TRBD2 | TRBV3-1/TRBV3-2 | TGTGCCAGCAGCCAAGAGGGAGGGCGGGAGTTATACGAGCAGTACTTC | CASSQEGGRELYEQYF
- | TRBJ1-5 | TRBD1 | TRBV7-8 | TGTGCCAGCAGCTCCCAGGGGGATCAGCCCCAGCATTTT | CASSSQGDQPQHF
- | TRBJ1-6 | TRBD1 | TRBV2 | TGTGCCAGCAGGCATTCGGACAGGGCATCACCCCTCCACTTT | CASRHSDRASPLHF